One sample yielded the 2 T cell receptor beta chains listed below, sequenced in a study of naive and memory T cell subsets. Broader study findings: Especially in CD8 cells, naive repertoires contained a few larger clonotypes, possibly CD45RA-re-expressing memory cells.

Both TRBC1 and TRBC2 were covered by a beta constant-region primer of two equimolar oligonucleotides. The ligated cDNA underwent four PCR rounds using SP2 and nested alpha and beta constant-region primers. TCRdb reprocessed the UMI-ligation and nested PCR reads via MiXCR and lists one record per CDR3 protein. The table shows 130,000 to 150,000 distinct CDR3 sequences, with roughly 20% occurring only once. These receptors lack a known antigen. Sample: naive CD4+ T cells from blood. All receptors come from a human donor in good health.

A few counts support this clonotype. J is TRBJ1-1 and V is TRBV12-3 or TRBV12-4; D might be TRBD1 (6 bases). Trimming stripped 6 bases from V and 1 base from J, with 12 bases between. The CDR3 is 14 amino acids. The CDR3 protein is CASRSGHPNTEAFF. The CDR3 nucleotides are TGTGCCAGCAGATCGGGACACCCGAACACTGAAGCTTTCTTT.

The chain is built from TRBV12-3 or TRBV12-4 and TRBJ2-7; weak D call: TRBD1 (5 bases). The CDR3 contains 15 residues. The V end lost 3 bases, the J end lost 0 bases, and 12 bases lay between the germline ends. The CDR3 spells CASSFVRASSYEQYF. The CDR3 DNA reads TGTGCCAGCAGTTTTGTCAGGGCGTCCTCCTACGAGCAGTACTTC.